This TCR beta chain emerged from a study of T cell clonotyping in hematopoietic cell transplantation. Notes on the study in general: Pathologically expanded recipient clonotypes increased progressively from day 30 to day 180 as diversity fell.

The time point was: recipient sample about 28 days before transplant, after cytoreduction. Sequenced by immunoSEQ multiplex PCR; TCRdb stores in-frame clones only, minus some. This sample has under 25,000 clones, with 60% to 85% found just once. This clone came up once. Its antigen is unknown. Per germline, CDR1 SGHRS and CDR2 YFSETQ. V dropped 4 bases and J dropped 0 bases, with 13 bases sitting between them. The length of the CDR3 is 15 residues. Sequenced here: peripheral blood mononuclear cells, sampled before stem cell transplant. The V gene is TRBV5-1, the J gene TRBJ1-1; D is undetermined. The TCR originated in a man between 60 and 75 years old with acute myeloid leukemia. Some clones in this sample may be carry-over from other donors' samples. The CDR3 protein is CASSRTGGMNTEAFF. DNA of the CDR3: TGCGCCAGCAGCAGGACGGGAGGAATGAACACTGAAGCTTTCTTT.